These 32 T cell receptor beta chains originate from one sample sequenced in a study of Ad26.COV2.S vaccination and SARS-CoV-2 variants. Treatment reported: around 19 received Ad26.COV2.S at low or high dose, single or two shots; roughly five received placebo; per-sample allocation not given. Each sample was drawn 63 days after the first injection (of vaccine or placebo). Sequencing used immunoSEQ multiplex PCR; TCRdb keeps in-frame clones, though not all of them. The top ten clones hold around 3.5% of a sample with 360,000 or so clones, roughly 91% of them seen once. The input for sequencing was peripheral blood, taken in a trial of Ad26.COV2.S vaccine versus placebo. Every receptor here comes from a person aged 18-65 years who received the Ad26.COV2.S COVID-19 vaccine or a placebo.

This clone showed up just a few times. In the same sample, other DNA sequences code for this CDR3. The rearrangement links TRBV5-1 to TRBJ1-6, with 7 bases matching TRBD1. Germline CDR1 is SGHRS and CDR2 is YFSETQ. After removal of 0 bases from V and 7 bases from J, the junction contained 4 bases not matched to a gene. CDR3 length: 15 residues. The CDR3 DNA follows: TGCGCCAGCAGCTTGGGGACAGGACGCAATTCACCCCTCCACTTT. Protein product: CASSLGTGRNSPLHF.

The J gene is TRBJ1-2, the V gene TRBV20-1; 7 bases fit TRBD1. The CDR3 covers 13 residues. The trim removed 3 bases at V and 4 bases at J, leaving 5 bases unmatched. Germline-derived CDR1 and CDR2 are DFQATT and SNEGSKA (reference sequence). The CDR3 DNA sequence: TGCAGTGCTAGTGTACAGGGGTCCTATGGCTACACCTTC. Its translation: CSASVQGSYGYTF.

This chain joins TRBV5-4 and TRBJ1-1, with a weak D call TRBD1 (6 bases). Trimming left V 3 bases short and J 6 bases short, with 15 bases between. Germline lookup yields CDR1 SGHNT and CDR2 YYREEE (reference sequence). This CDR3 has 14 amino acids. In nucleotides, the CDR3 is TGTGCCAGCAGCTCGGGGGCCGTTAAGGCTGAAGCTTTCTTT. Its protein is CASSSGAVKAEAFF.

J is TRBJ1-2 and V is TRBV7-3, with 12 bases that match TRBD1. CDR1 and CDR2 from the germline V gene are SGHTA and FQGTGA. Trimming at V came to 5 bases and at J to 8 bases, leaving 12 bases not matched to a gene. The CDR3 runs to 16 residues. In DNA, the CDR3 is TGTGCCAGCAGCCCGGGGACAGGGGGCCGCGTTAAGGGCTACACCTTC. It encodes CASSPGTGGRVKGYTF.

The chain couples TRBV13 to TRBJ1-3; D gene ambiguous. Germline V gives CDR1 PRHDT, CDR2 FYEKMQ (reference sequence). Between the trimmed V and J ends, which lost 9 bases and 6 bases, there was a span of 12 bases. This CDR3 region has 12 residues. CDR3 in amino acids: CASTGRANTIYF. The CDR3 DNA is TGTGCCAGTACCGGGCGCGCAAACACCATATATTTT.

The V and J genes are TRBV9 and TRBJ2-3; TRBD2 aligns across 9 bases. The CDR3 sequence is 16 residues long. The J segment lost 1 base and the V segment lost 0 bases, leaving 3 bases of the junction unmatched. Germline V gives CDR1 SGDLS, CDR2 YYNGEE. The CDR3 DNA reads as TGTGCCAGCAGCGTAGAGGCTAGCGGGGGCACAGATACGCAGTATTTT. This gives the protein CASSVEASGGTDTQYF.

This sequence joins TRBV30 and TRBJ1-2; D not resolved. This CDR3 is built from 12 residues. Trimming stripped 5 bases from V and 4 bases from J, with 11 bases between. Germline V CDR1 and CDR2: GTSNPN, SVGIG (reference sequence). As DNA, the CDR3 is TGTGCCTGGGGCGCGCCCGCCTATGGCTACACCTTC. It is translated as CAWGAPAYGYTF.

The chain is built from TRBV19 and TRBJ1-5; 7 nucleotides line up with TRBD1. Germline values: CDR1 LNHDA, CDR2 SQIVND (reference sequence). The CDR3 runs 16 residues. V was pared by 5 bases and J by 3 bases, with 10 bases of the junction left unmatched. In DNA form, the CDR3 reads TGTGCCAGTAGTCCCATTCAGGGGGAGGCCAATCAGCCCCAGCATTTT. It is translated as CASSPIQGEANQPQHF. Full variable domain (missing parts from reference TRBV19 and TRBJ1-5): DGGITQSPKYLFRKEGQNVTLSCEQNLNHDAMYWYRQDPGQGLRLIYYSQIVNDFQKGDIAEGYSVSREKKESFPLTVTSAQKNPTAFYLCASSPIQGEANQPQHFGDGTRLSIL.

This chain links TRBV5-8 with TRBJ2-7; the match to TRBD2 covers 7 bases. V gave up 5 bases and J gave up 1 base; unmatched junction bases: 6. CDR3 length: 14 amino acids. Germline V gene sequence: CDR1 SGHTS, CDR2 YDEGEE. Here the CDR3 reads CASSWGGDSYEQYF. The CDR3 region has the DNA TGTGCCAGCAGTTGGGGAGGGGATTCCTACGAGCAGTACTTC.

The chain recombines TRBV11-2 with TRBJ2-3; D uncertain. Germline-derived CDR1 and CDR2 are SGHAT and FQNNGV. CDR3 length equals 19 residues. Trimming removed 0 bases from V and 2 bases from J, with 21 bases in between. The CDR3 reads CASSLEITILGPFTDTQYF. CDR3 DNA sequence: TGTGCCAGCAGCTTAGAGATCACAATTTTAGGTCCTTTCACAGATACGCAGTATTTT.

The chain is built from TRBV19 and TRBJ1-2; weak D call: TRBD1 (6 bases). The CDR3 is made up of 13 amino acids. The V gene lost 10 bases and the J gene lost 3 bases, with 15 bases spanning the gap. In germline, CDR1 is LNHDA, CDR2 SQIVND (reference sequence). The CDR3 region has the DNA TGTGCCACCCGGACAGCAGCCTACTATGGCTACACCTTC. Protein product: CATRTAAYYGYTF.

The CDR3 spells CASSPERYDPSNQPQHF. In nucleotides, the CDR3 is TGCGCCAGCAGCCCAGAGCGATACGACCCTAGCAATCAGCCCCAGCATTTT. The chain carries TRBV4-1 and TRBJ1-5, with D uncertain. This CDR3 region has 17 residues. In germline, CDR1 is MGHRA, CDR2 YSYEKL. V was shortened by 4 bases and J by 0 bases, with 16 bases between the two germline ends.

J is TRBJ1-6 and V is TRBV30; possibly TRBD1 for D (5 bases). V lost 5 bases and J 6 bases, leaving 17 bases between the germline ends. CDR3 length equals 15 residues. The germline CDR1 and CDR2 sequences are GTSNPN and SVGIG (reference sequence). CDR3 loop: CAWVRQGQLNSPLHF. The CDR3 DNA is TGTGCCTGGGTCAGGCAGGGCCAACTTAATTCACCCCTCCACTTT.

The CDR3 DNA reads TGCAGTGCTAGTCTTGGACAGGGAAGAACAGATACGCAGTATTTT. It is translated as CSASLGQGRTDTQYF. This rearrangement joins TRBV20-1 to TRBJ2-3; 8 bases are shared with TRBD1. V was pared by 3 bases and J by 3 bases, with 8 bases of the junction left unmatched. Germline assignment: CDR1 DFQATT and CDR2 SNEGSKA (reference sequence). The CDR3 covers 15 residues.

The rearrangement uses TRBV6-5 and TRBJ2-3; unclear D gene. Germline V gene data show CDR1 as MNHEY and CDR2 as SVGAGI. The CDR3 covers 14 residues. The V end was cut by 5 bases, the J end by 0 bases, with 9 bases between. CDR3 residues: CASSLGHSTDTQYF. CDR3 DNA: TGTGCCAGCAGTCTCGGCCATAGCACAGATACGCAGTATTTT.

This clone was recorded only once. The chain is built from TRBV3-1 (or the pseudogene TRBV3-2) and TRBJ1-4; a possible D gene is TRBD1 (6 bases). The CDR3 spans 15 residues. CDR1 is LGHDT, CDR2 YNNKEL, per germline (reference sequence). V gave up 0 bases and J gave up 7 bases, with 12 bases separating them. The CDR3 sequence: CASSQEMGRGEKLFF. The CDR3, as DNA: TGTGCCAGCAGCCAAGAGATGGGCAGGGGTGAAAAACTGTTTTTT.

The V and J genes are TRBV18 and TRBJ2-7; D remains unclear. The CDR3 sequence is 13 residues long. CDR1 is KGHSH and CDR2 is LQKENI in the germline V gene. V was pared by 2 bases and J by 4 bases, with 9 bases between. The CDR3 loop reads CASSPGPLYEQYF. The CDR3 DNA is TGTGCCAGCTCACCAGGACCCCTATACGAGCAGTACTTC.

The genes are TRBV7-9 and TRBJ1-2, with 9 bases lining up with TRBD1. Per germline, CDR1 SEHNR and CDR2 FQNEAQ (reference sequence). There are 17 residues in the CDR3. J lost 5 bases, V lost 4 bases, and 14 bases had no gene match. The CDR3 bases are TGTGCCAGCAGCTCCAGAAAGGACAGGGGCGTATGGTATGGCTACACCTTC. It yields the protein CASSSRKDRGVWYGYTF.

The V gene is TRBV30, the J gene TRBJ2-7, with 7 bases aligning to TRBD1. Trimming at V came to 4 bases and at J to 3 bases, leaving 3 bases not matched to a gene. The CDR3 runs to 12 residues. CDR1 and CDR2 (germline): GTSNPN, SVGIG (reference sequence). The CDR3 nucleotides read TGTGCCTGGATCCCAGGGGGCTACGAGCAGTACTTC. Translating gives CAWIPGGYEQYF.

This rearrangement joins TRBV7-3 to TRBJ1-6; possibly TRBD1 for D (5 bases). This CDR3 region has 14 residues. Trimming took off 2 bases at V and 7 bases at J, with 9 bases between the two ends. Germline CDR1 is SGHTA and CDR2 is FQGTGA. The CDR3 region has the DNA TGTGCCAGCAGCTTAGAGGGGATCAATTCACCCCTCCACTTT. Translated: CASSLEGINSPLHF.

The chain links TRBV7-2 to TRBJ2-7; 15 bases line up with TRBD2. The CDR3 runs 17 residues. V lost 9 bases and J lost 3; bases outside the gene matches: 12. The germline CDR1 and CDR2 sequences are SGHTA and FQGNSA. DNA for the CDR3: TGTGCCAGTCAACCGGGACTAGCGGGGGGACGGTACTACGAGCAGTACTTC. Protein sequence: CASQPGLAGGRYYEQYF. The full variable domain, with the rest looked up from reference TRBV7-2 and TRBJ2-7, is GAGVSQSPSNKVTEKGKDVELRCDPISGHTALYWYRQSLGQGLEFLIYFQGNSAPDKSGLPSDRFSAERTGGSVSTLTIQRTQQEDSAVYLCASQPGLAGGRYYEQYFGPGTRLTVT.

This clone was found a few times. The chain uses TRBV28 and TRBJ2-1; D gene uncertain. Trimming stripped 6 bases from V and 8 bases from J, with 14 bases between. CDR1 and CDR2 (germline): MDHEN, SYDVKM. The CDR3 consists of 13 residues. The CDR3: CASSVNIRYEQFF. CDR3 bases: TGTGCCAGCAGCGTCAATATCCGCTATGAGCAGTTCTTC.

The chain combines TRBV5-1 with TRBJ1-5, with D hard to call. V lost 7 bases to trimming and J lost 5 bases, with 13 bases between them. Germline V lookup: CDR1 SGHRS, CDR2 YFSETQ. CDR3 length equals 13 residues. CDR3 nucleotides: TGCGCCAGCGGGGTGAAGCCTGATCAGCCCCAGCATTTT. Translating it yields CASGVKPDQPQHF.

A note on this clone: The junction departs from germline at one end; a sequencing error may be responsible. This chain joins TRBV6-2 or TRBV6-3 and TRBJ1-1; D gene unclear. This CDR3 has 12 amino acids. Germline CDR1 is MNHEY and CDR2 is SVGEGT. This CDR3 is CASSYSTGRLKF. In DNA, the CDR3 is TGTGCCAGCAGTTACTCGACCGGCAGGCTGAAATTT.

This rearrangement joins TRBV6-5 to TRBJ1-1, with D hard to call. V lost 8 bases to trimming and J lost 1 base, with 11 bases between them. The CDR3 contains 13 residues. The V gene's germline CDR1 is MNHEY and CDR2 SVGAGI. CDR3 DNA sequence: TGTGCCAGCCAGCCCCAGCAGAACACTGAAGCTTTCTTT. It codes for CASQPQQNTEAFF.

This clone was seen a handful of times. The CDR3 loop reads CASSPLAVGGNTIYF. CDR3 coding DNA: TGCGCCAGCAGCCCCCTGGCGGTCGGGGGAAACACCATATATTTT. The chain links TRBV4-3 to TRBJ1-3; D gene ambiguous. Germline-derived CDR1 and CDR2 are LGHNA and YSLEER. This CDR3 spans 15 amino acids. V lost 4 bases to trimming and J lost 4 bases, with 14 bases between them.

This chain uses TRBV4-2 with TRBJ1-5, with no clear D. V lost 0 bases and J 4 bases, leaving 13 bases between the germline ends. The length of the CDR3 is 16 residues. CDR1 is LGHNA and CDR2 is YNFKEQ in the germline V gene. CDR3: CASSQDLGEVNQPQHF. The CDR3 region has the DNA TGTGCCAGCAGCCAAGATCTTGGGGAGGTTAATCAGCCCCAGCATTTT.

This clone was picked up a small number of times. Written as DNA, the CDR3 is TGTGCCAGCAGCTTAGAGGTGGCAGGGTACTATGGCTACACCTTC. It translates to CASSLEVAGYYGYTF. This chain joins TRBV7-9 and TRBJ1-2, with a weak D call TRBD1 (5 bases). Germline V gene lookup returns CDR1 SEHNR and CDR2 FQNEAQ (reference sequence). CDR3 length equals 15 residues. Deletions cut 1 base from V and 3 bases from J, with 12 bases between.

The chain combines TRBV5-1 with TRBJ1-4, with D uncertain. The V gene's germline CDR1 is SGHRS and CDR2 YFSETQ. V lost 4 bases, J lost 8 bases, and 12 bases lay in between. The CDR3 loop spans 13 amino acids. The CDR3 coding sequence is TGCGCCAGCAGCGGCAGGCCGGGAGAAAAACTGTTTTTT. As protein: CASSGRPGEKLFF.

The chain joins TRBV4-1 to TRBJ1-5; D not certain. V was cut by 0 bases and J by 0 bases, with 9 bases left in between. This CDR3 has 16 residues. In germline, CDR1 is MGHRA, CDR2 YSYEKL. CDR3 sequence (DNA): TGCGCCAGCAGCCAAGAGGAGGCATTTAGCAATCAGCCCCAGCATTTT. Translated: CASSQEEAFSNQPQHF.

J is TRBJ2-1 and V is TRBV6-2 or TRBV6-3; possibly TRBD2 for D (5 bases). The CDR3 spans 16 residues. Trimming cost V 4 bases and J 3 bases, with 16 bases left between them. The germline CDR1 and CDR2 sequences are MNHEY and SVGEGT. The CDR3 loop is CASSFTGSSLYNEQFF. CDR3 DNA sequence: TGTGCCAGCAGTTTCACGGGGAGCTCCCTCTACAATGAGCAGTTCTTC.

This chain connects TRBV30 to TRBJ2-7; the D gene is possibly TRBD2 (5 bases). Germline lookup yields CDR1 GTSNPN and CDR2 SVGIG (reference sequence). The CDR3 is 18 residues long. Trimming took off 0 bases at V and 1 base at J, with 22 bases between the two ends. The CDR3 region is CAWSVRLSGYLHSYEQYF. CDR3 DNA sequence: TGTGCCTGGAGTGTACGACTAAGTGGTTACCTCCATTCCTACGAGCAGTACTTC.